This T cell receptor beta chain was recorded in a study of T-cell memory formation after mild COVID-19. Findings of the study overall: Memory from before infection featured some responding clones, which suggests cross-reactive memory joined.

As regards this clonotype: Its antigen is undetermined.

cDNA libraries for TCR alpha and TCR beta, carrying sample barcodes and UMIs, came from 5'RACE with constant-segment primers. TCRdb called the 5' RACE reads again in MiXCR, with one record for every CDR3 protein. This sample yields over 120,000 distinct CDR3 sequences, of which about 5.5% are seen a single time; 2% to 2.5% belongs to the top ten. This clonotype originated in an adult woman who had mild COVID-19 (a few samples of this study predate the infection). Cell type and time point are not known. The material sequenced was PBMCs or a T cell subset sorted from them (not recorded which).

The CDR3 nucleotides read TGTGCCACCGCTGGAGCGGGAGTAAAGGCCCAGTACTTC. Amino acids: CATAGAGVKAQYF. The chain has TRBV15 and TRBJ2-5, with 8 bases lining up with TRBD2. This CDR3 comprises 13 residues. J gave up 9 bases and V 8 bases, and 11 bases lay outside the gene matches. Germline values: CDR1 LNHNV, CDR2 YYDKDF (reference sequence).